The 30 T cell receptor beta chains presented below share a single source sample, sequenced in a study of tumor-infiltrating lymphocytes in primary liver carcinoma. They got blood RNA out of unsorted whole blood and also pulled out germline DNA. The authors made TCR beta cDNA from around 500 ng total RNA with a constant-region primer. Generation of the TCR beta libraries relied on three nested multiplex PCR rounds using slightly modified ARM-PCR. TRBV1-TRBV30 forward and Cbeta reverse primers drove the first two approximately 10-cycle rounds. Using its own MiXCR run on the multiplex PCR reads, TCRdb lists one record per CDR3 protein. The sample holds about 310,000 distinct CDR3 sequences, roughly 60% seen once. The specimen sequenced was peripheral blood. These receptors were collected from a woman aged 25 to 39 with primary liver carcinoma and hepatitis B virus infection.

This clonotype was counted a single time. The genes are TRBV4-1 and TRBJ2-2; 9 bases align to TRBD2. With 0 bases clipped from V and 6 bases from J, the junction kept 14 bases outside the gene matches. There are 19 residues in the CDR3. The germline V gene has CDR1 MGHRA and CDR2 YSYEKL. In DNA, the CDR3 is TGCGCCAGCAGCCAAGAGTTAGCGGGAGCCCCCTTGGGGGCCGGGGAGCTGTTTTTT. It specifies CASSQELAGAPLGAGELFF.

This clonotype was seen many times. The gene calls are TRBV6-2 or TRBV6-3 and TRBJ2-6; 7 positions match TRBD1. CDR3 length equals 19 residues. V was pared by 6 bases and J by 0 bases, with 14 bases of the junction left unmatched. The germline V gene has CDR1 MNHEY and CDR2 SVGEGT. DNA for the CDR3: TGTGCCAGCAGAAGGGGGCGCTTCCTCGAACCCTCTGGGGCCAACGTCCTGACTTTC. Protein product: CASRRGRFLEPSGANVLTF.

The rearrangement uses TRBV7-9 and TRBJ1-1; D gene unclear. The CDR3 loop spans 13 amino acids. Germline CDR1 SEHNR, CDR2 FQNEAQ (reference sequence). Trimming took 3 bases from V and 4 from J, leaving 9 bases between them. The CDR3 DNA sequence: TGTGCCAGCAGCTTGAACAGCCCCACTGAAGCTTTCTTT. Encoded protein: CASSLNSPTEAFF.

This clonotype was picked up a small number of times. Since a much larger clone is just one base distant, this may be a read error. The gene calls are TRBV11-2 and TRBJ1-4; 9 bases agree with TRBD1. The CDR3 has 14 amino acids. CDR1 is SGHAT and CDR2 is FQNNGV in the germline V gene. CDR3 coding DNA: TGTACCAGCAGCTTAGGGACAGGGTATGAAAAACTGTTTTTT. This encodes CTSSLGTGYEKLFF.

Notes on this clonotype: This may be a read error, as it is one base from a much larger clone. CDR3 DNA sequence: TGTGTCAGCAGTATCTTGGGCTACGAGCAGTACTTC. It translates to CVSSILGYEQYF. The chain links TRBV12-3 or TRBV12-4 to TRBJ2-7, with no clear D. CDR3 size: 12 residues.

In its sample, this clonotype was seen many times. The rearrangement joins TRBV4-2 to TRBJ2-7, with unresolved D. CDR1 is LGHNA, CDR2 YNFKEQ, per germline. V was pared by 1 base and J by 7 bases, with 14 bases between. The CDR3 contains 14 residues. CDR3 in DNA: TGTGCCAGCAGCCAAGCGTTGGTTAGAAGTGAGCAGTACTTC. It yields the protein CASSQALVRSEQYF.

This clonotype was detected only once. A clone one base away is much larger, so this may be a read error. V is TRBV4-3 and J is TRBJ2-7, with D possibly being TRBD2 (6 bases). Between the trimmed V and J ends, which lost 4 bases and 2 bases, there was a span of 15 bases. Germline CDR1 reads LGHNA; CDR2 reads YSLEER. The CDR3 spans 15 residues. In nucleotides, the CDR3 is TGCGCCAGCAGCCGGAATCTGGGAGGCCCCTACGAGCAGTACTTC. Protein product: CASSRNLGGPYEQYF.

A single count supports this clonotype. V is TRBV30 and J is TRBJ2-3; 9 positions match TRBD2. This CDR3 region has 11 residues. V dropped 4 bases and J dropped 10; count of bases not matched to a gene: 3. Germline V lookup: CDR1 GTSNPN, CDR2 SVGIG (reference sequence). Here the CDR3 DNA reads TGTGCCTGGAATAGCGGGAGCGCGCAGTATTTT. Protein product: CAWNSGSAQYF.

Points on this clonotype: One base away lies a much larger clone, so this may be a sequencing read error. The CDR3 coding sequence is TGTGCCAGCAGTTTTTTGGTGGTTAATGAGCAGTTCTTC. It encodes CASSFLVVNEQFF. The V and J genes are TRBV12-3 or TRBV12-4 and TRBJ2-1, with D unclear. Trimming shortened V by 3 bases and J by 7 bases, and 10 bases separated the two germline ends. This CDR3 contains 13 residues.

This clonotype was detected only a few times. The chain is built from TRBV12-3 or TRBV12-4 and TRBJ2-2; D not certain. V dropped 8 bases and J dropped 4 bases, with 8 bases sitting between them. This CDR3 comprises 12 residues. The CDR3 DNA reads TGTGCCAGCCATAGGAGCACCGGGGAGCTGTTTTTT. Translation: CASHRSTGELFF.

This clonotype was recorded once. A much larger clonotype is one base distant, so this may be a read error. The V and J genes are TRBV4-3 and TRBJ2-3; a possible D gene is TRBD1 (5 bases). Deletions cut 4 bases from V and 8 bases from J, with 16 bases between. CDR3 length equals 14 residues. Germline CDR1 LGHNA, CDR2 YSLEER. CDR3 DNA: TGCGCCAGCAGCCCAGGTTTAGGGGTGGGTACGCAGTATTTT. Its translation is CASSPGLGVGTQYF.

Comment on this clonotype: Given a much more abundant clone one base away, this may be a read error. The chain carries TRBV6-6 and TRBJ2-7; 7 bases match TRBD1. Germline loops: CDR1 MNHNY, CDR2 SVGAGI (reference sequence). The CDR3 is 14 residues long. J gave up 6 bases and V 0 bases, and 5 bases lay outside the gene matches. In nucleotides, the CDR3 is TGTGCCAGCAGTTACTCGGCAGGGGGTGTCGAGCAGTACTTC. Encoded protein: CASSYSAGGVEQYF.

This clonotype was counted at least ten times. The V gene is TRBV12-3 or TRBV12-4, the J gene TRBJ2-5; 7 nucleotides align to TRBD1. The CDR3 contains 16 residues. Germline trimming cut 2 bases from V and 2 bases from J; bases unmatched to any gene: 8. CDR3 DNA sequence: TGTGCCAGCAGTTTACTCGGGGCCAGGGGGCAAGAGACCCAGTACTTC. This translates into CASSLLGARGQETQYF.

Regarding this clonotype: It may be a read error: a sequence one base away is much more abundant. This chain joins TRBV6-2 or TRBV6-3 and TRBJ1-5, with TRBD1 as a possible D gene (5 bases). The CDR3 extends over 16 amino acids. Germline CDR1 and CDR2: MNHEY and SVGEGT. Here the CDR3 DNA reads TGTGCCAGCAGTTGGTCCGGGGGGACGGGCAATCAGCCCCATCATTTT. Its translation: CASSWSGGTGNQPHHF.

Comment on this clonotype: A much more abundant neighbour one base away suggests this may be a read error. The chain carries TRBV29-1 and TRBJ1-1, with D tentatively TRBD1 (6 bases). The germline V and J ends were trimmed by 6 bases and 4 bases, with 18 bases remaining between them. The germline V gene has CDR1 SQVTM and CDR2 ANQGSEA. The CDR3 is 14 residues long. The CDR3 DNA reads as TGCAGCGTAACCGGGACAAGGGGGATCACTGAAGCTTTCTTT. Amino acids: CSVTGTRGITEAFF.

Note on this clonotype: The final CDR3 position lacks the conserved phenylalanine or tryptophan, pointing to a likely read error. The CDR3, as DNA: TGTGCCAGCAGCTTAGGGAGGGGGAGCGGACCCTACATTGAGCAGTTCTTA. It is translated as CASSLGRGSGPYIEQFL. The chain couples TRBV11-2 to TRBJ2-1; tentatively, D is TRBD1 or TRBD2 (6 bases each). This CDR3 contains 17 residues. The germline V gene encodes CDR1 SGHAT and CDR2 FQNNGV.

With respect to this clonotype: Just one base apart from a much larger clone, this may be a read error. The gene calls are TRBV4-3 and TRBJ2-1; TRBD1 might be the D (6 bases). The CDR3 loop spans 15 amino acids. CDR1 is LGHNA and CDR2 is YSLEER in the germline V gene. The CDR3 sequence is CARSQEGGMFNEQFF. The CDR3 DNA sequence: TGCGCCAGGAGCCAAGAAGGGGGTATGTTCAATGAGCAGTTCTTC.

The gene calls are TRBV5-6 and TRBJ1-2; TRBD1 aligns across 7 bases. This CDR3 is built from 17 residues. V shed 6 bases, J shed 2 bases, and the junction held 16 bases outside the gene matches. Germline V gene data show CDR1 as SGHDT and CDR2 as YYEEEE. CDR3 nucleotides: TGTGCCAGCAACTCCCCTGACAGGGCTAATCTCAACTATGGCTACACCTTC. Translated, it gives CASNSPDRANLNYGYTF.

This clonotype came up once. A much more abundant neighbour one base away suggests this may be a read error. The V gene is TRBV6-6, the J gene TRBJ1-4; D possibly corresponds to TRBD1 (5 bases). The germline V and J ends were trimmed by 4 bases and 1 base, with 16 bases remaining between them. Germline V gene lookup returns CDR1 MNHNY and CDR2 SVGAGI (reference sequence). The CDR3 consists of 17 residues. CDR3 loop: CASSSLTEGKTNEKLFF. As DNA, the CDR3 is TGTGCCAGCAGTTCCCTCACAGAGGGGAAAACTAATGAAAAACTGTTTTTT.

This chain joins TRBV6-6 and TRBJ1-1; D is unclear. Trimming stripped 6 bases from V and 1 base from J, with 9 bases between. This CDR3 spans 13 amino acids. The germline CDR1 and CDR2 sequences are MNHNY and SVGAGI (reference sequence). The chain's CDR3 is CASRHNENTEAFF. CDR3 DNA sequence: TGTGCCAGCAGACATAATGAGAACACTGAAGCTTTCTTT.

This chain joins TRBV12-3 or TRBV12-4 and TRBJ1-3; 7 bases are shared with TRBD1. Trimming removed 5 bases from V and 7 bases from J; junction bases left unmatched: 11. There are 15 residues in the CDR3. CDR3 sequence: CASSPGQAGLNTIYF. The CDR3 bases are TGTGCCAGCAGTCCCGGACAGGCAGGGTTGAACACCATATATTTT.

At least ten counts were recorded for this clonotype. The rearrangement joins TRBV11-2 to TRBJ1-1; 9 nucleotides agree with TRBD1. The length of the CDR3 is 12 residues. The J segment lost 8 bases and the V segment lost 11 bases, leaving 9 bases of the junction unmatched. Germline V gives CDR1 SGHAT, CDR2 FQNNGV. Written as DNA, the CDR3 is TGTGCCGGAAAGGATGACAGGGGGGAAGCTTTCTTT. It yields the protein CAGKDDRGEAFF.

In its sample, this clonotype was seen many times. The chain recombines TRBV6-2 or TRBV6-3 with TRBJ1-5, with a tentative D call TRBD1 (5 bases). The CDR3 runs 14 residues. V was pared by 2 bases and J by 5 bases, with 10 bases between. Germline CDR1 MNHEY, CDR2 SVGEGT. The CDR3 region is CASSYLGAHQPQHF. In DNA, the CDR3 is TGTGCCAGCAGTTACCTAGGGGCTCATCAGCCCCAGCATTTT.

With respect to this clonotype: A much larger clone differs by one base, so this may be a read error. DNA of the CDR3: TGTGCCAGCAGTAACACGGGAGGGGGGGAAAAACTGTTTTTT. Translating it yields CASSNTGGGEKLFF. This chain connects TRBV6-6 to TRBJ1-4; D might be TRBD1 (6 bases). Trimming took 5 bases from V and 8 from J, leaving 15 bases between them. The CDR3 is 14 residues long. Germline values: CDR1 MNHNY, CDR2 SVGAGI (reference sequence).

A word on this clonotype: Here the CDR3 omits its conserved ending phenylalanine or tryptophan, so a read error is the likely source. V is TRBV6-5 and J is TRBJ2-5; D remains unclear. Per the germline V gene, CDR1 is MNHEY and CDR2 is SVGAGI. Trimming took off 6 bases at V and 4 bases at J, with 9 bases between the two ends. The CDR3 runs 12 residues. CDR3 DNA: TGTGCCAGCAGCCCCCCTGGAGAGACCCAGTACCTC. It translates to CASSPPGETQYL.

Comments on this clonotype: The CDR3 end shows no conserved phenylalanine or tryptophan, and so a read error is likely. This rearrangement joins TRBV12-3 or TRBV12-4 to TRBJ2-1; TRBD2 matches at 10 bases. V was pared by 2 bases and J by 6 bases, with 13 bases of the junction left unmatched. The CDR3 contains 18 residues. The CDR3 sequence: CASSLPPLLAGAPNEQFL. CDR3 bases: TGTGCCAGCAGTTTACCCCCTTTGCTAGCGGGAGCCCCCAATGAGCAGTTCCTC.

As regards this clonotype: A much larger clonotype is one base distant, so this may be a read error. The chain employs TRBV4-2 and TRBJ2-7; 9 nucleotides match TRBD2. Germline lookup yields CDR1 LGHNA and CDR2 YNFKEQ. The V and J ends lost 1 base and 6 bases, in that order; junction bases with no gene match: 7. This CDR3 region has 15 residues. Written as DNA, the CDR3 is TGTGCCAGCAGCCAAGTAGGTAGCGGGAGAGGCGAGCAGTACTTC. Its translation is CASSQVGSGRGEQYF.

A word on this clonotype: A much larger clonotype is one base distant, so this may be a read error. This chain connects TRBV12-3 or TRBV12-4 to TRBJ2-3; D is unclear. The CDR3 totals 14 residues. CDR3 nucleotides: TGTGCCAACAGTTTTGTCTCTAGGTCAGATACGCAGTATTTT. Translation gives CANSFVSRSDTQYF.

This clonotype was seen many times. In DNA, the CDR3 is TGTGCCAGCAGGATGACAGGGTCTAGCAATCAGCCCCAGCATTTT. The encoded protein is CASRMTGSSNQPQHF. The J gene is TRBJ1-5, the V gene TRBV12-3 or TRBV12-4; TRBD1 matches 7 bases. V dropped 6 bases and J dropped 0; count of bases not matched to a gene: 5. The CDR3 sequence is 15 residues long.

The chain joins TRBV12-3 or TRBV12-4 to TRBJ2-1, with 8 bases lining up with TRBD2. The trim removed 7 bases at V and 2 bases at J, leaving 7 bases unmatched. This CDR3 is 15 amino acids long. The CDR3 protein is CASTPPGGPYNEQFF. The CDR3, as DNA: TGTGCCAGCACCCCGCCGGGAGGGCCCTACAATGAGCAGTTCTTC.